The rows below give T cell receptor beta chains drawn from one sample of a study of blood T cell repertoires in COVID-19. Here immunoSEQ multiplex PCR was the method, and the copy in TCRdb shows in-frame clones only, minus some. The sample records 100,000 to 130,000 clones, around 82% being singletons. The specimen sequenced was peripheral blood. The receptor set was obtained from a human donor in a cohort sampled during active COVID-19. The CDR3 runs from the conserved cysteine through the conserved F or W. D genes are given only for firm matches. Where a row states a size, it is once, few, many or the class of an expanded clone; other rows omit it.

j_gene | abundance | d_gene | v_gene | CDR3nt | CDR3aa
TRBJ1-2 | NA | NA | TRBV6-2/TRBV6-3 | TGTGCCAGCAGTTCGGAGGTCTATGGCTACACCTTC | CASSSEVYGYTF
TRBJ2-7 | NA | TRBD1 | TRBV5-1 | TGCGCCAGCAGCTCGGGGACAGCGAGCTCCTACGAGCAGTACTTC | CASSSGTASSYEQYF
TRBJ2-1 | NA | TRBD2 | TRBV4-1 | TGCGCCAGCAGCCAAGGCGGGAGAGAATTTAACAATGAGCAGTTCTTC | CASSQGGREFNNEQFF
TRBJ2-7 | NA | NA | TRBV28 | TGTGCCAGCAGTTTACTTTCGGGACTCTACGAGCAGTACTTC | CASSLLSGLYEQYF
TRBJ2-1 | NA | TRBD2 | TRBV13 | TGTGCCAGCAGCGACAATCTCGGGCTAGCGGGGAATGAGCAGTTCTTC | CASSDNLGLAGNEQFF
TRBJ2-1 | NA | NA | TRBV6-5 | TGTGCCAGCAATTCAGTCTCCTACAATGAGCAGTTCTTC | CASNSVSYNEQFF
TRBJ2-2 | NA | NA | TRBV6-5 | TGTGCCAGCAGGTCGGGACTCCCGAACACCGGGGAGCTGTTTTTT | CASRSGLPNTGELFF
TRBJ2-3 | NA | TRBD2 | TRBV6-2/TRBV6-3 | TGTGCCAGCAGTTACGGAGCGGGAGACACAGATACGCAGTATTTT | CASSYGAGDTDTQYF
TRBJ2-1 | NA | TRBD2 | TRBV5-5 | TGTGCCAGCAGCCCCCAGACACAACCGGGACTAGCGACGCAGTTCTTC | CASSPQTQPGLATQFF
TRBJ2-3 | NA | NA | TRBV6-6 | TGTGCCAGCAGTTACATACAGGGAGATACGCAGTATTTT | CASSYIQGDTQYF
TRBJ1-3 | NA | TRBD1 | TRBV30 | TGTGCCTGGAGGGACCGGGACAGGATCTTCTCTGGAAACACCATATATTTT | CAWRDRDRIFSGNTIYF
TRBJ1-2 | NA | NA | TRBV5-5 | TGTGCCAGCAGGCCCCAAGCGGGGTACGGCTACACCTTC | CASRPQAGYGYTF
TRBJ1-1 | NA | TRBD1 | TRBV7-3 | TGTGCCAGCAGCACCGGGACAGCCAACACTGAAGCTTTCTTT | CASSTGTANTEAFF
TRBJ2-7 | NA | NA | TRBV4-2 | TGTGCCAGCAGCCAAGGTGGCAGGGCGGGGGAGCAGTACTTC | CASSQGGRAGEQYF
TRBJ2-5 | NA | NA | TRBV7-8 | TGTGCCAGCAGCCCATACAAAGAGACCCAGTACTTC | CASSPYKETQYF
TRBJ1-3 | NA | TRBD1 | TRBV5-8 | TGTGCCAGCAGTGGGACAGTCTCTGGAAACACCATATATTTT | CASSGTVSGNTIYF
TRBJ2-5 | NA | TRBD2 | TRBV5-5 | TGTGCCAGCAGCTTGGATCCTAGCGGGGGACAAGAGACCCAGTACTTC | CASSLDPSGGQETQYF
TRBJ1-6 | few | NA | TRBV19 | TGTGCCAGTAGTCGGGGGTTCGGTGTCAATTCACCCCTCCACTTT | CASSRGFGVNSPLHF
TRBJ1-2 | NA | NA | TRBV3-1/TRBV3-2 | TGTGCCAGCAGCCAATTCGAGGAGGGCGGCTACACCTTC | CASSQFEEGGYTF
TRBJ2-3 | NA | NA | TRBV5-1 | TGCGCCAGCGCCAGCGGTTCGTACACAGATACGCAGTATTTT | CASASGSYTDTQYF
TRBJ2-1 | NA | TRBD1 | TRBV9 | TGTGCCAGCAGCGTAGAGGGACAGGGGTTTAATGAGCAGTTCTTC | CASSVEGQGFNEQFF
TRBJ2-3 | NA | TRBD2 | TRBV7-3 | TGTGCCAGCAGCTTAAGCGAGACCAGCGGGAGGGCAGATACGCAGTATTTT | CASSLSETSGRADTQYF
TRBJ2-3 | NA | TRBD2 | TRBV7-3 | TGTGCCAGCAGCTTAAATCCTAGCGGAAGCACAGATACGCAGTATTTT | CASSLNPSGSTDTQYF
TRBJ2-5 | few | NA | TRBV24-1 | TGTGCCACCAGTGATTCCAGAACGGAGGGAGAGACCCAGTACTTC | CATSDSRTEGETQYF
TRBJ2-7 | NA | TRBD2 | TRBV20-1 | TGCAGTGCGAGTTCGACTAGCGGGATATACGAGCAGTACTTC | CSASSTSGIYEQYF
TRBJ2-3 | NA | TRBD2 | TRBV15 | TGTGCCACCGGGCGGGACTACCCACCCGATACGCAGTATTTT | CATGRDYPPDTQYF
TRBJ2-1 | NA | TRBD1 | TRBV5-6 | TGTGCCAGCAGCTACCGGGACAGGGGTTACAATGAGCAGTTCTTC | CASSYRDRGYNEQFF